This passage covers 8 T cell receptor beta chains from one sample sequenced in a study of shared clonotypes between healthy human individuals. The method was immunoSEQ multiplex PCR; TCRdb's version includes in-frame clones alone and lacks a portion of them. The sample includes 2.3 million or so clones, more than 80% of them seen just once. Sequenced material: naive CD4+ T cells from PBMCs. Subset of the sample: CD45RA+ positively selected. Receptors originate from a man aged 18 to 30 in good health. Some clones in this sample may be carry-over from other donors' samples.

Comment on this clone: The same CDR3 arises from other DNA sequences in this sample as well. The V gene is TRBV25-1, the J gene TRBJ2-7, with D tentatively TRBD2 (6 bases). This CDR3 is built from 14 residues. The V and J ends lost 3 bases and 1 base respectively, with 10 bases between them. CDR1 and CDR2 from the germline V gene are MGHDK and SYGVNS. CDR3 region: CASSEAGSSYEQYF. In DNA form, the CDR3 reads TGTGCCAGCAGTGAGGCGGGGTCGTCCTACGAGCAGTACTTC.

CDR3 in DNA: TGTGCCAGCTCACCACGAAGGACAGGGGGCGAGTCCGGGGAGCTGTTTTTT. Its translation is CASSPRRTGGESGELFF. The chain combines TRBV18 with TRBJ2-2; 11 bases are shared with TRBD1. Germline values: CDR1 KGHSH, CDR2 LQKENI. This CDR3 spans 17 amino acids. After removal of 1 base from V and 6 bases from J, the junction contained 7 bases not matched to a gene.

The chain joins TRBV28 to TRBJ1-3; no firm D call. Germline values: CDR1 MDHEN, CDR2 SYDVKM. The CDR3 is made up of 16 amino acids. Trimming took 6 bases from V and 2 from J, leaving 17 bases between them. The CDR3 DNA is TGTGCCAGCAGCCCACCCGGCCGTACACCTGGAAACACCATATATTTT. This gives the protein CASSPPGRTPGNTIYF.

This clone was recorded once. CDR3 in amino acids: CASSFTDRTTGGELFF. CDR3 sequence (DNA): TGTGCCAGCAGTTTCACCGACAGAACGACGGGCGGGGAGCTGTTTTTT. The chain recombines TRBV28 with TRBJ2-2, with TRBD1 as a possible D gene (5 bases). CDR3 length: 16 residues. V lost 3 bases and J lost 7, with 18 bases in between. The germline CDR1 and CDR2 sequences are MDHEN and SYDVKM.

This clone was observed a few times. The chain recombines TRBV5-1 with TRBJ1-1; 7 bases line up with TRBD1. V lost 3 bases and J lost 5; bases outside the gene matches: 4. Germline V CDR1 and CDR2: SGHRS, YFSETQ. The CDR3 extends over 13 amino acids. Here the CDR3 reads CASSSTTGTEAFF. CDR3 coding DNA: TGCGCCAGCAGCTCCACGACAGGGACTGAAGCTTTCTTT. The full variable domain, completed using reference TRBV5-1 and TRBJ1-1, is KAGVTQTPRYLIKTRGQQVTLSCSPISGHRSVSWYQQTPGQGLQFLFEYFSETQRNKGNFPGRFSGRQFSNSRSEMNVSTLELGDSALYLCASSSTTGTEAFFGQGTRLTVV.

This sequence joins TRBV28 and TRBJ2-1; D is uncertain. V was cut by 2 bases and J by 13 bases, with 12 bases left in between. Germline V CDR1 and CDR2: MDHEN, SYDVKM. The CDR3 totals 12 residues. The chain's CDR3 is CASSLGQLGQFF. The CDR3 bases are TGTGCCAGCAGTTTAGGGCAGTTGGGACAGTTCTTC.

The chain uses TRBV28 and TRBJ1-5; the D is unclear. The CDR3 is 13 residues long. Germline loops: CDR1 MDHEN, CDR2 SYDVKM. Trimming took 6 bases from V and 1 from J, leaving 7 bases between them. For the CDR3, the DNA is TGTGCCAGCAGGGACGGAAGCAATCAGCCCCAGCATTTT. It specifies CASRDGSNQPQHF.

The CDR3 DNA reads TGTGCCTGGAGTGATTATGGGGTGTCTGGAAACACCATATATTTT. Encoded protein: CAWSDYGVSGNTIYF. The chain couples TRBV30 to TRBJ1-3; D is uncertain. This CDR3 spans 15 amino acids. Germline CDR1 reads GTSNPN; CDR2 reads SVGIG (reference sequence). Trimming removed 1 base from V and 1 base from J, with 11 bases in between.